This T cell receptor (beta chain) was found in a study of shared clonotypes between healthy human individuals. Profiling relied on immunoSEQ multiplex PCR, and the TCRdb table lists in-frame clones only, not all of them. The data hold roughly 220,000 clones, with 50% to 75% observed a single time. This CDR3 is 15 amino acids long. V lost 4 bases to trimming and J lost 2 bases, with 13 bases between them. The V and J genes are TRBV5-3 and TRBJ1-5; D remains unclear. TRBV5-3 falls under the ORF class, with uncertain function. Source material: memory CD4+ T cells sorted from blood. Subset noted: CD45RA-negative fraction. The sequence derives from a man aged 25 to 40 in good health. This CDR3 is CARSTRHEGNQPQHF. The CDR3 DNA follows: TGTGCCAGAAGCACCAGACATGAAGGCAATCAGCCCCAGCATTTT.